This entry concerns a single T cell receptor (beta chain). Its matching antigen is unknown. The data are from a study of T-cell memory formation after mild COVID-19. 5'RACE with constant-segment primers yielded barcoded, UMI-tagged TCR alpha and TCR beta cDNA libraries. Using its own MiXCR run on the 5' RACE reads, TCRdb lists one record per CDR3 protein. The profile covers about 400,000 distinct CDR3 sequences, with over 15% appearing a single time and roughly 21% taken by the ten largest. Study-level results: CM and EM subsets held most contracting CD4+ clones; EMRA held CD8+ ones.

The germline V gene has CDR1 MNHEY and CDR2 SVGAGI. This CDR3 contains 14 residues. V lost 4 bases, J lost 4 bases, and 13 bases lay in between. Sequencing was done on a sample of PBMCs or a T cell subset sorted from them (not recorded which). The rearrangement links TRBV6-5 to TRBJ2-5, with D unclear. The sequence was obtained from a man younger than 30 who had mild COVID-19 (a few samples of this study predate the infection). Cell type and time point are not known. The CDR3 loop reads CASSWSQTRETQYF. CDR3 bases: TGTGCCAGCAGTTGGAGCCAAACCAGAGAGACCCAGTACTTC.